This T cell receptor beta chain stems from a study of Tregs in tolerant kidney transplant recipients. The germline gives CDR1 LNHDA, CDR2 SQIVND (reference sequence). The CDR3 extends over 14 amino acids. V was cut by 5 bases and J by 5 bases, with 15 bases left in between. After 6 days with irradiated graft donor PBMCs, CFSE-labeled recipient PBMCs were FACS-sorted. Note on this clone: Antigen: not known.

Using immunoSEQ multiplex PCR, the repertoire was profiled, and TCRdb retains in-frame clones only, with some absent. The data hold some 15,000 clones, with around 53% observed a single time. The source material was CD4+ T cells from blood cultured with allogeneic cells, sampled before the transplant. This sequence originates from a human patient who received a combined kidney and bone marrow transplant. The chain combines TRBV19 with TRBJ2-5; the D gene is possibly TRBD1 (6 bases). CDR3 sequence: CASSSLRGFETQYF. The DNA of the CDR3 is TGTGCCAGTAGTTCCCTCAGGGGTTTCGAGACCCAGTACTTC.